What follows are 9 T cell receptor beta chains derived from one specimen sequenced in a study of radiation and T cells in renal cell carcinoma. Time point specified: blood 2 weeks post-SBRT. The treatment: 15 Gy SBRT to primary tumor, nephrectomy 4 weeks later. This table comes from immunoSEQ multiplex PCR, and its TCRdb copy is limited to in-frame clones, with some not included. Here the sample spans about 26,000 clones, over 75% being singletons. Sequences were derived from blood, sampled from a patient whose treatment included radiotherapy and nephrectomy. Source of these receptors: a man in his 60s with renal cell carcinoma.

The chain has TRBV29-1 and TRBJ1-4; D possibly corresponds to TRBD1 (6 bases). The germline gives CDR1 SQVTM, CDR2 ANQGSEA. V was cut by 6 bases and J by 1 base, with 9 bases left in between. This CDR3 region has 13 residues. The CDR3 DNA reads as TGCAGCGTCCGGACAGTAACTAATGAAAAACTGTTTTTT. Residues: CSVRTVTNEKLFF. Full variable domain (outside the CDR3, taken from reference TRBV29-1 and TRBJ1-4): SAVISQKPSRDICQRGTSLTIQCQVDSQVTMMFWYRQQPGQSLTLIATANQGSEATYESGFVIDKFPISRPNLTFSTLTVSNMSPEDSSIYLCSVRTVTNEKLFFGSGTQLSVL.

The chain links TRBV11-2 to TRBJ2-2; tentative D call: TRBD2 (5 bases). CDR1 is SGHAT, CDR2 FQNNGV, per germline. CDR3 size: 16 residues. V lost 5 bases and J lost 4, with 17 bases in between. Here the CDR3 reads CASSPYGGLGTGELFF. The CDR3 DNA reads as TGTGCCAGCAGCCCATACGGAGGTCTGGGCACCGGGGAGCTGTTTTTT. Looking up the rest from reference TRBV11-2 and TRBJ2-2 gives the full variable domain: EAGVAQSPRYKIIEKRQSVAFWCNPISGHATLYWYQQILGQGPKLLIQFQNNGVVDDSQLPKDRFSAERLKGVDSTLKIQPAKLEDSAVYLCASSPYGGLGTGELFFGEGSRLTVL.

The chain is built from TRBV18 and TRBJ1-1; D may be TRBD1 (6 bases). The CDR3 spans 15 residues. Trimming removed 2 bases at V and 0 bases at J, with 10 bases between. CDR1 is KGHSH, CDR2 LQKENI, per germline. CDR3 nucleotide sequence: TGTGCCAGCTCACCAACGGGGGGCATGAACACTGAAGCTTTCTTT. This codes for CASSPTGGMNTEAFF.

Here the CDR3 reads CAITRGGTEAFF. In DNA, the CDR3 is TGTGCCATCACCCGCGGTGGCACTGAAGCTTTCTTT. The chain combines TRBV10-3 with TRBJ1-1, with D uncertain. Trimming removed 7 bases from V and 4 bases from J, with 10 bases in between. Germline V gene lookup returns CDR1 ENHRY and CDR2 SYGVKD. This CDR3 region has 12 residues.

The chain carries TRBV5-5 and TRBJ2-1, with 7 bases matching TRBD2. Per germline, CDR1 SGHKS and CDR2 YYEKEE (reference sequence). CDR3 size: 13 residues. After removal of 7 bases from V and 5 bases from J, the junction contained 6 bases not matched to a gene. The DNA of the CDR3 is TGTGCCAGCGCTCGGGGGGTGAACAATGAGCAGTTCTTC. Translating gives CASARGVNNEQFF. Combining the CDR3 with reference TRBV5-5 and TRBJ2-1 gives the whole variable domain DAGVTQSPTHLIKTRGQQVTLRCSPISGHKSVSWYQQVLGQGPQFIFQYYEKEERGRGNFPDRFSARQFPNYSSELNVNALLLGDSALYLCASARGVNNEQFFGPGTRLTVL.

This chain links TRBV6-1 with TRBJ1-5; the D gene is possibly TRBD1 (6 bases). Trimming removed 2 bases at V and 6 bases at J, with 20 bases between. The CDR3 length is 17 residues. Germline CDR1 MNHNS, CDR2 SASEGT. CDR3 bases: TGTGCCAGCAGTGAACTGGAGGGGGGCTATTCGGCTCAGCCCCAGCATTTT. Its translation is CASSELEGGYSAQPQHF.

This chain uses TRBV29-1 with TRBJ2-7; tentative D call: TRBD2 (5 bases). V was shortened by 5 bases and J by 3 bases, with 17 bases between the two germline ends. CDR1 and CDR2 from the germline V gene are SQVTM and ANQGSEA. This CDR3 comprises 14 residues. The CDR3 spells CSVMRGRRNYEQYF. CDR3 coding DNA: TGCAGCGTTATGAGAGGGAGACGGAACTACGAGCAGTACTTC.

This chain uses TRBV27 with TRBJ2-2; no firm D call. This CDR3 spans 13 amino acids. With 3 bases removed from V and 6 bases from J, the gap between germline ends came to 8 bases. Germline V CDR1 and CDR2: MNHEY, SMNVEV (reference sequence). As DNA, the CDR3 is TGTGCCAGCAGTTTTAGTACTTCCGGGGAGCTGTTTTTT. Its translation is CASSFSTSGELFF.

Worth noting for this clone: This may be a read error, as it is one base from a much larger clone. The identical CDR3 is also encoded by other nucleotide sequences in the sample. CDR3 protein: CASTDSMQGGELFF. CDR3 nucleotide sequence: TGTGCCAGTACCGACTCGATGCAGGGCGGGGAGCTGTTTTTT. The J gene is TRBJ2-2, the V gene TRBV6-5; tentative D call: TRBD1 (5 bases). The CDR3 is made up of 14 amino acids. Trimming took off 9 bases at V and 7 bases at J, with 18 bases between the two ends. The germline V gene has CDR1 MNHEY and CDR2 SVGAGI.